One sample yielded the 4 T cell receptor beta chains listed below, sequenced in a study of T-cell memory formation after mild COVID-19 (dated by TCRdb to 2020 to 2022). The protocol used for the library was 5' RACE. Instrument used: Illumina NovaSeq 6000. The public reads were quality trimmed at Q25 with fastp and then assembled into clones with MiXCR by TCRdb, keeping productive beta chains. Each record represents a unique CDR3 protein, reported with the most common genes and DNA among its rows. The sample table lists 180,000 or so distinct CDR3 sequences, 11% of them with a count of one. Roughly 3.8% of the sample is in the top ten clones. The sequenced sample consisted of PBMCs or a T cell subset sorted from them (not recorded which). These receptors were taken from a young man who had mild COVID-19 (a few samples of this study predate the infection). The sample titles of this study are shuffled in the database, so cell type and time point are left out; the donor was told from shared clones.

The chain is built from TRBV9 and TRBJ2-3, with 7 bases that match TRBD2. The length of the CDR3 is 17 residues. Germline CDR1 and CDR2: SGDLS and YYNGEE. V shed 3 bases and J 2 bases; nucleotides not matched to a gene: 12. This CDR3 is CASSEDSGTTPTDTQYF. As DNA, the CDR3 is TGTGCCAGCAGCGAGGATTCAGGGACTACGCCCACAGATACGCAGTATTTT. The whole variable domain, filled in from reference TRBV9 and TRBJ2-3, reads DSGVTQTPKHLITATGQRVTLRCSPRSGDLSVYWYQQSLDQGLQFLIQYYNGEERAKGNILERFSAQQFPDLHSELNLSSLELGDSALYFCASSEDSGTTPTDTQYFGPGTRLTVL.

The chain links TRBV29-1 to TRBJ1-1, with 9 bases that match TRBD1. This CDR3 comprises 13 residues. Germline CDR1 is SQVTM and CDR2 is ANQGSEA. With V trimmed by 6 bases and J by 4 bases, 6 bases remained unmatched. The DNA of the CDR3 is TGCAGCGTCTACAGGGGGCTCGGCACTGAAGCTTTCTTT. Residues: CSVYRGLGTEAFF.

The sample holds a few counts of this clonotype. The CDR3 coding sequence is TGCAGTGCTACAGGGGCGAGACATCGTACCTACGAGCAGTACGTC. Amino acid sequence: CSATGARHRTYEQYV. The chain couples TRBV29-1 to TRBJ2-7; 7 nucleotides agree with TRBD1. The CDR3 runs to 15 residues. The germline CDR1 and CDR2 sequences are SQVTM and ANQGSEA.

The chain combines TRBV2 with TRBJ1-5; D is uncertain. There are 14 residues in the CDR3. Germline assignment: CDR1 SNHLY and CDR2 FYNNEI. The V and J ends lost 3 bases and 6 bases respectively, with 12 bases between them. In DNA form, the CDR3 reads TGTGCCAGCAGTGACCGTACAAAGCGTCAGCCCCAGCATTTT. Protein sequence: CASSDRTKRQPQHF. The whole variable domain, filled in from reference TRBV2 and TRBJ1-5, reads EPEVTQTPSHQVTQMGQEVILRCVPISNHLYFYWYRQILGQKVEFLVSFYNNEISEKSEIFDDQFSVERPDGSNFTLKIRSTKLEDSAMYFCASSDRTKRQPQHFGDGTRLSIL.